These 14 T cell receptor beta chains were all obtained from the same sample, sequenced in a study of T cell responses to AZD1222 COVID-19 vaccine. This table comes from immunoSEQ multiplex PCR, and its TCRdb copy is limited to in-frame clones, with some not included. The sample carries 150,000 to 200,000 clones, 94% recorded once. The material sequenced was peripheral blood, taken on day 0 of AZD1222 vaccination. Receptors were obtained from an adult in good health.

This sequence joins TRBV2 and TRBJ2-2; TRBD1 aligns across 7 bases. V was clipped by 9 bases and J by 0 bases; unmatched bases: 4. The CDR3 loop spans 14 amino acids. CDR1 is SNHLY and CDR2 is FYNNEI in the germline V gene. Written as DNA, the CDR3 is TGTGCCAGTAACAGGGGACCGAACACCGGGGAGCTGTTTTTT. Protein sequence: CASNRGPNTGELFF.

V gene TRBV18 combines with J gene TRBJ1-2, with D possibly matching TRBD1 (6 bases). Trimming removed 2 bases from V and 3 bases from J, with 10 bases in between. The CDR3 consists of 14 residues. Per the germline V gene, CDR1 is KGHSH and CDR2 is LQKENI. DNA for the CDR3: TGTGCCAGCTCACCAAGCAGGGGTGACTATGGCTACACCTTC. It yields the protein CASSPSRGDYGYTF. The entire variable domain, with the rest obtained from reference TRBV18 and TRBJ1-2, is as follows: NAGVMQNPRHLVRRRGQEARLRCSPMKGHSHVYWYRQLPEEGLKFMVYLQKENIIDESGMPKERFSAEFPKEGPSILRIQQVVRGDSAAYFCASSPSRGDYGYTFGSGTRLTVV.

The V call is TRBV14, the J call TRBJ2-1; TRBD2 agrees at 9 bases. The CDR3 runs 15 residues. Germline V gives CDR1 SGHDN, CDR2 FVKESK. V was pared by 8 bases and J by 2 bases, with 7 bases of the junction left unmatched. CDR3 in DNA: TGTGCCAGCTCGGAACTAGCGGGCACCTACAATGAGCAGTTCTTC. This sequence encodes CASSELAGTYNEQFF.

This sequence joins TRBV28 and TRBJ1-1; D might be TRBD1 (5 bases). The V end lost 3 bases, the J end lost 4 bases, and 12 bases lay between the germline ends. CDR1 and CDR2 (germline): MDHEN, SYDVKM. The CDR3 spans 14 residues. The chain's CDR3 is CASSFGRVGTEAFF. CDR3 DNA: TGTGCCAGCAGTTTTGGCAGGGTTGGCACTGAAGCTTTCTTT.

CDR3 loop: CAWSVGSLVEQYF. The CDR3 DNA reads as TGTGCCTGGAGTGTTGGTAGTCTGGTCGAGCAGTACTTC. The chain joins TRBV30 to TRBJ2-7; D not certain. V was pared by 0 bases and J by 6 bases, with 12 bases between. The V gene's germline CDR1 is GTSNPN and CDR2 SVGIG (reference sequence). CDR3 length: 13 residues. The entire variable domain, with the rest obtained from reference TRBV30 and TRBJ2-7, is as follows: SQTIHQWPATLVQPVGSPLSLECTVEGTSNPNLYWYRQAAGRGLQLLFYSVGIGQISSEVPQNLSASRPQDRQFILSSKKLLLSDSGFYLCAWSVGSLVEQYFGPGTRLTVT.

This clone came up a few times. The CDR3 region has the DNA TGTGCCAGCAGTACCTCAGGGGGTCTTGGAGAAAAACTGTTTTTT. As protein: CASSTSGGLGEKLFF. The rearrangement uses TRBV6-5 and TRBJ1-4; 7 nucleotides align to TRBD1. Germline trimming cut 5 bases from V and 8 bases from J; bases unmatched to any gene: 11. CDR1 and CDR2 from the germline V gene are MNHEY and SVGAGI. The CDR3 runs 15 residues.

The chain employs TRBV6-5 and TRBJ1-6; D possibly corresponds to TRBD1 (5 bases). This CDR3 is built from 15 residues. V was shortened by 10 bases and J by 8 bases, with 21 bases between the two germline ends. Looked up from germline, CDR1 is MNHEY and CDR2 is SVGAGI. For the CDR3, the DNA is TGTGCCACCTCCTTGGGGGTCCGATTAGATTCACCCCTCCACTTT. Protein sequence: CATSLGVRLDSPLHF.

The chain employs TRBV20-1 and TRBJ1-2; 12 nucleotides agree with TRBD1. Looked up from germline, CDR1 is DFQATT and CDR2 is SNEGSKA (reference sequence). The CDR3 is 15 amino acids. Unmatched junction bases numbered 8, after V lost 3 bases and J lost 6 bases. Here the CDR3 reads CSASMGQGAPNGYTF. In nucleotides, the CDR3 is TGCAGTGCTAGTATGGGACAGGGGGCGCCGAATGGCTACACCTTC.

V gene TRBV28 combines with J gene TRBJ1-2; tentative D call: TRBD1 (5 bases). CDR3 size: 15 residues. Germline V CDR1 and CDR2: MDHEN, SYDVKM. Between the trimmed V and J ends, which lost 4 bases and 1 base, there was a span of 13 bases. In nucleotides, the CDR3 is TGTGCCAGCAGTTCCCAGGGAGGAGTTAACTATGGCTACACCTTC. Protein sequence: CASSSQGGVNYGYTF.

The chain is built from TRBV14 and TRBJ1-1, with TRBD1 as a possible D gene (5 bases). Per germline, CDR1 SGHDN and CDR2 FVKESK. CDR3 size: 12 residues. Trimming left V 4 bases short and J 11 bases short, with 14 bases between. CDR3 in DNA: TGTGCCAGCAGCCGGGACTATGGAGTCGCTTTCTTT. Encoded protein: CASSRDYGVAFF.

The chain joins TRBV6-5 to TRBJ1-1; a possible D gene is TRBD1 (6 bases). Germline V gene data show CDR1 as MNHEY and CDR2 as SVGAGI. The CDR3 has 15 amino acids. The germline V and J ends were trimmed by 6 bases and 0 bases, with 14 bases remaining between them. The CDR3 protein is CASRSTGSVNTEAFF. CDR3 sequence (DNA): TGTGCCAGCAGATCCACAGGGTCGGTGAACACTGAAGCTTTCTTT.

The chain joins TRBV7-2 to TRBJ1-6; possibly TRBD1 for D (5 bases). Deletions cut 3 bases from V and 6 bases from J, with 12 bases between. There are 15 residues in the CDR3. Germline assignment: CDR1 SGHTA and CDR2 FQGNSA. Here the CDR3 reads CASSFLRVPNSPLHF. CDR3 nucleotides: TGTGCCAGCAGCTTTCTCAGGGTCCCTAATTCACCCCTCCACTTT.

The chain uses TRBV30 and TRBJ2-7; D perhaps matches TRBD2 (5 bases). The CDR3 runs 11 residues. Trimming removed 3 bases at V and 7 bases at J, with 10 bases between. Germline assignment: CDR1 GTSNPN and CDR2 SVGIG (reference sequence). The CDR3 loop reads CAWRDSLEQYF. As DNA, the CDR3 is TGTGCCTGGAGGGACTCCCTGGAGCAGTACTTC.

The chain links TRBV2 to TRBJ1-2; the match to TRBD1 covers 8 bases. The V segment lost 4 bases and the J segment 9 bases; nucleotides outside the gene matches: 7. CDR3 length: 13 residues. Germline lookup yields CDR1 SNHLY and CDR2 FYNNEI. The CDR3 DNA follows: TGTGCCAGCAGTGTTCAGGGGGCCAGTCGCTACACCTTC. It is translated as CASSVQGASRYTF.